The clone carrying this TCR beta chain was detected only once. This specimen belongs to a study of blood T cell repertoires in COVID-19. Looked up from germline, CDR1 is SNHLY and CDR2 is FYNNEI. There are 14 residues in the CDR3. Trimming cost V 6 bases and J 9 bases; bases outside gene matches: 6. Generated by immunoSEQ multiplex PCR, the TCRdb table keeps only in-frame clones and is missing some. Among fewer than 250,000 clones listed, roughly 94% were seen once. This clonotype was obtained from a man aged 30 to 45 with acute or convalescent COVID-19. The sequenced material came from peripheral blood. The J gene is TRBJ1-6, the V gene TRBV2, with 9 positions matching TRBD1. CDR3 nucleotides: TGTGCCAGCAGGGGACAGGGAGAGGCTTCACCCCTCCACTTT. As protein: CASRGQGEASPLHF.